What follows are 6 T cell receptor beta chains derived from one specimen sequenced in a study of T cell repertoires in cytomegalovirus infection. TCRdb reprocessed the reads via MiXCR and lists one record per CDR3 protein. This repertoire shows approximately 190,000 distinct CDR3 sequences, about a tenth found once; its top ten account for about 4.2%. Specimen: PBMCs. Source of these receptors: a human donor in good health (CMV status not recorded). Some clones in this sample may be carry-over from other donors' samples.

This clonotype showed up just a few times. This sequence joins TRBV12-3 or TRBV12-4 and TRBJ2-4, with 9 bases matching TRBD1. CDR3 length equals 12 residues. J gave up 8 bases and V 7 bases, and 3 bases lay outside the gene matches. For the CDR3, the DNA is TGTGCCAGCATGTGGACAGGGGACATTCAGTACTTC. Amino acids: CASMWTGDIQYF.

This clonotype has just a few counts. V is TRBV20-1 and J is TRBJ2-7, with 10 bases lining up with TRBD1. Per germline, CDR1 DFQATT and CDR2 SNEGSKA (reference sequence). This CDR3 comprises 14 residues. With V trimmed by 5 bases and J by 4 bases, 8 bases remained unmatched. CDR3: CSAVPSGQGYEQYF. Written as DNA, the CDR3 is TGCAGTGCTGTCCCCTCGGGACAGGGGTACGAGCAGTACTTC.

This chain joins TRBV12-3 or TRBV12-4 and TRBJ2-2, with a possible D match to TRBD1 (6 bases). The CDR3 loop spans 13 amino acids. V was pared by 5 bases and J by 6 bases, with 10 bases between. The CDR3 loop is CASSQQGPGELFF. The CDR3 region has the DNA TGTGCCAGCAGTCAACAGGGTCCCGGGGAGCTGTTTTTT.

The CDR3 DNA follows: TGCAGCGTCACCCTCGGGACTAGCGGGAGCTACAATGAGCAGTTCTTC. Protein sequence: CSVTLGTSGSYNEQFF. The V gene is TRBV29-1, the J gene TRBJ2-1, with 14 positions matching TRBD2. CDR1 is SQVTM, CDR2 ANQGSEA, per germline. V lost 6 bases and J lost 3; bases outside the gene matches: 7. The CDR3 has 16 residues.

This clonotype was seen many times. This rearrangement joins TRBV23-1 to TRBJ2-5; a possible D gene is TRBD2 (6 bases). TRBV23-1 falls under the ORF class, with uncertain function. V lost 0 bases and J lost 4, with 15 bases in between. CDR3 length: 16 residues. The CDR3 reads CASSQSVRDSGETQYF. The CDR3 coding sequence is TGCGCCAGCAGTCAATCGGTCAGGGACTCGGGAGAGACCCAGTACTTC.

This clonotype was seen more than once but under ten times. J is TRBJ2-7 and V is TRBV19; tentative D call: TRBD2 (6 bases). CDR3 length: 13 residues. Germline CDR1 is LNHDA and CDR2 is SQIVND (reference sequence). The germline V and J ends were trimmed by 4 bases and 3 bases, with 10 bases remaining between them. The CDR3 reads CASSTRGDYEQYF. In nucleotides, the CDR3 is TGTGCCAGTAGTACCCGCGGGGACTACGAGCAGTACTTC.